This T cell receptor (beta chain) was captured in a study of technical replicates of blood from a few donors (TCRdb year 2017). Libraries were prepared through the immunoSEQ multiplex PCR assay. TCRdb holds this immuneACCESS table with in-frame rearrangements only. Some clones are missing; in checked studies, unresolved V genes explain under half, and the rest has no known cause. Present in this sample are approximately 82,000 clones, over 80% of which were seen just once. Of the sample, approximately 0.27% falls within the top ten clones. Measured from the cysteine to the phenylalanine, the CDR3 is 15 residues long. Only the CDR3 DNA is retained, 45 bases long and in frame from the first base. Ends trimmed: V by 6 bases, J by 5 bases; bases unmatched to a gene: 9. CDR1 KGHSH and CDR2 LQKENI were looked up in the germline V gene. Notes on this clone: Its antigen specificity is not known. Base qualities are missing; no much larger clone stands one base away.

This clonotype was obtained from a human donor in good health. The chain couples TRBV18 to TRBJ1-1; 10 bases in the junction line up with TRBD1. Sequencing used T cells isolated from PBMCs. The bases are TGTGCCAGCTCCCAGGGACAGGGGTCGGTAACTGAAGCTTTCTTT. It codes for CASSQGQGSVTEAFF.